One and the same sample provided the 7 T cell receptor beta chains below, sequenced in a study of shared clonotypes between healthy human individuals. Some clones are missing from TCRdb's copy, which holds only in-frame ones; the method was immunoSEQ multiplex PCR. The repertoire holds over a million clones, with less than 99% as singletons. The material sequenced was naive CD4+ T cells sorted from blood. This sample's subset: CD45RA+ positively selected. Source of these receptors: a man aged 25 to 40 in good health.

V usage is TRBV19 and J usage is TRBJ1-2, with D perhaps matching TRBD1 (5 bases). The CDR3 length is 15 residues. In germline, CDR1 is LNHDA, CDR2 SQIVND (reference sequence). The V end was cut by 5 bases, the J end by 7 bases, with 20 bases between. CDR3 amino acids: CASSSSSREGPGYTF. CDR3 nucleotides: TGTGCCAGTAGTTCAAGTAGCAGGGAGGGCCCTGGCTACACCTTC.

This sequence joins TRBV7-9 and TRBJ1-2; the D is unclear. The length of the CDR3 is 14 residues. V dropped 2 bases and J dropped 4 bases, with 11 bases sitting between them. From germline, CDR1 is SEHNR and CDR2 FQNEAQ (reference sequence). The CDR3 DNA sequence: TGTGCCAGCAGCTTAAGATCCGGAAGCTATGGCTACACCTTC. Protein sequence: CASSLRSGSYGYTF.

J is TRBJ1-1 and V is TRBV27, with D uncertain. V shed 6 bases and J shed 1 base, with 18 bases lying between them. Looked up from germline, CDR1 is MNHEY and CDR2 is SMNVEV (reference sequence). The CDR3 has 16 amino acids. The CDR3 DNA reads as TGTGCCAGCAGCCCCCGGTTGGCCCGGACGAACACTGAAGCTTTCTTT. Protein sequence: CASSPRLARTNTEAFF.

The chain links TRBV28 to TRBJ1-5; D uncertain. Germline lookup yields CDR1 MDHEN and CDR2 SYDVKM. CDR3 length: 16 amino acids. Trimming left V 6 bases short and J 5 bases short, with 20 bases between. The CDR3 DNA follows: TGTGCCAGCAGCGCCCCAAGGCGGACGCCGGATCAGCCCCAGCATTTT. The encoded protein is CASSAPRRTPDQPQHF.

This sequence joins TRBV5-4 and TRBJ1-3, with no clear D. Trimming cost V 2 bases and J 2 bases, with 8 bases left between them. The CDR3 runs 14 residues. Germline values: CDR1 SGHNT, CDR2 YYREEE (reference sequence). CDR3 amino acids: CASSFGDPGNTIYF. The CDR3 DNA reads as TGTGCCAGCAGCTTCGGCGATCCTGGAAACACCATATATTTT.

A note on this clone: At the DNA level, this CDR3 is encoded by other sequences in the same sample as well. This sequence joins TRBV2 and TRBJ2-7, with TRBD1 identical over 10 bases. V lost 5 bases and J lost 5; bases outside the gene matches: 3. This CDR3 contains 13 residues. CDR1 SNHLY and CDR2 FYNNEI come from the germline V gene. The CDR3 loop reads CASSLGQGNEQYF. The CDR3 nucleotides read TGTGCCAGCAGTCTGGGACAGGGGAACGAGCAGTACTTC.

The V call is TRBV5-4, the J call TRBJ2-3; either TRBD1 or TRBD2 may supply D (6 bases each). The V end was cut by 0 bases, the J end by 2 bases, with 16 bases between. CDR3 length: 17 residues. Germline-derived CDR1 and CDR2 are SGHNT and YYREEE (reference sequence). CDR3 protein: CASSLGGTIPFTDTQYF. CDR3 DNA: TGTGCCAGCAGCTTGGGCGGGACAATTCCTTTCACAGATACGCAGTATTTT. Variable domain in full (rest from reference TRBV5-4 and TRBJ2-3): ETGVTQSPTHLIKTRGQQVTLRCSSQSGHNTVSWYQQALGQGPQFIFQYYREEENGRGNFPPRFSGLQFPNYSSELNVNALELDDSALYLCASSLGGTIPFTDTQYFGPGTRLTVL.